Listed below are T cell receptor beta chains from one sample, sequenced in a study of blood T cell repertoires in COVID-19. The assay was immunoSEQ multiplex PCR, and TCRdb's table has in-frame clones only and misses some. Here the sample spans about 480,000 clones, 88% being singletons. The sample consisted of PBMCs or T cells enriched from blood (not recorded which). Receptors originate from a woman aged 60 to 75 who had recovered from COVID-19. CDR3s include the opening cysteine and the closing phenylalanine or tryptophan. Fields, in order: V gene, D gene, J gene, clone size, CDR3 DNA, CDR3 protein. A D gene is named only where the DNA matches it firmly. Clone size appears in some rows only: once, few, many, or a class for an expanded clone.

>TRBV3-1/TRBV3-2|-|TRBJ1-6|-
TGTGCCAGCAGCCTAGGGGGACCTAGGTCACCCCTCCACTTT
CASSLGGPRSPLHF
>TRBV28|TRBD2|TRBJ2-1|-
TGTGCCAGCAGCCGACCCACTAGCGGGGGGACTGAGCAGTTCTTC
CASSRPTSGGTEQFF
>TRBV2|-|TRBJ1-2|-
TGTGCCAGCAGACGGGGGGACTATGGCTACACCTTC
CASRRGDYGYTF
>TRBV6-1|-|TRBJ1-5|few
TGTGCCAGCAGTGAACCGGGACACTTATCAAAGCCCCAGCATTTT
CASSEPGHLSKPQHF
>TRBV6-5|TRBD1|TRBJ1-4|-
TGTGCCAGCAGTTACGGACAGGGGCTTGAAAAACTGTTTTTT
CASSYGQGLEKLFF
>TRBV6-1|-|TRBJ1-1|-
TGTGCCAGCAGCCTCATGGGCGGGCCTGAAGCTTTCTTT
CASSLMGGPEAFF
>TRBV6-1|-|TRBJ1-2|-
TGTGCCAGCAGTGAAGTCATAGCTGGCTACACCTTC
CASSEVIAGYTF
>TRBV29-1|TRBD1|TRBJ1-1|-
TGCAGCGCCCAGATAGGACAGGGGAGCACTGAAGCTTTCTTT
CSAQIGQGSTEAFF
>TRBV27|-|TRBJ1-1|-
TGTGCCAGCAGTTTGGCCAGGGAAGCTAGGAACACTGAAGCTTTCTTT
CASSLAREARNTEAFF
>TRBV6-5|TRBD2|TRBJ2-3|-
TGTGCCAGCAGTTACCGCGGGGGATTACTCACAGATACGCAGTATTTT
CASSYRGGLLTDTQYF
>TRBV27|TRBD1|TRBJ2-7|-
TGTGCCAGCAGTCCCCAACAGGGGGCGGCCTACGAGCAGTACTTC
CASSPQQGAAYEQYF
>TRBV24-1|-|TRBJ2-1|-
TGTGCCACCAGTCGTGGCCATGAGCAGTTCTTC
CATSRGHEQFF
>TRBV7-2|-|TRBJ2-2|-
TGTGCCAGCAGCTTTTACGGGGAGCTGTTTTTT
CASSFYGELFF
>TRBV2|-|TRBJ1-5|once
TGTGCCAGCAGTGTGGTACAGGTAAACAATCAGCCCCAGCATTTT
CASSVVQVNNQPQHF
>TRBV7-2|-|TRBJ1-5|-
TGTGCCAGCAGCCCTTCGCTCGGGGGAGAACAGCCCCAGCATTTT
CASSPSLGGEQPQHF
>TRBV24-1|-|TRBJ2-6|-
TGTGCCACCAGGAGTTCCCTCTCTGGGGCCAACGTCCTGACTTTC
CATRSSLSGANVLTF
>TRBV5-1|-|TRBJ2-7|-
TGCGCCAGCAGCTTGGTGGCGGGAGAGCAGTACTTC
CASSLVAGEQYF
>TRBV2|-|TRBJ1-1|-
TGTGCCACCTATTGGCCAGGGTTGAACACTGAAGCTTTCTTT
CATYWPGLNTEAFF
>TRBV10-2|TRBD1|TRBJ2-5|-
TGCGCCAGCAGTGAGTTCACGACAGGGCAAGAGACCCAGTACTTC
CASSEFTTGQETQYF